This TCR beta chain was identified in a study of shared clonotypes between healthy human individuals. As defined, naive CD8 cells were CD45RO-negative and positively selected for CCR7, with terminally differentiated effector memory CD45RA+ cells excluded. This CDR3 comprises 14 residues. Trimming removed 2 bases from V and 3 bases from J, with 11 bases in between. Germline V gives CDR1 SEHNR, CDR2 FQNEAQ (reference sequence). A note on this clone: No antigen is known for it.

General study findings and limits: Tissues were not sampled, only blood, and their repertoires likely differ. Only a few donors were included, so the genetic and exposure-history diversity represented was limited.

Profiling relied on immunoSEQ multiplex PCR, and the TCRdb table lists in-frame clones only, not all of them. The sample has some 2 million clones, approximately 94% seen once. The chain employs TRBV7-9 and TRBJ2-7; D is perhaps TRBD1 (6 bases). The sequenced sample was naive CD8+ T cells sorted from blood. The sequence derives from a man aged 18 to 35 in good health. CDR3 sequence reads: CASSLQGQFYEQYF. The CDR3 DNA is TGTGCCAGCAGCTTACAGGGGCAATTCTACGAGCAGTACTTC.